One sample yielded the 16 T cell receptor beta chains listed below, sequenced in a study of blood T cell repertoires in COVID-19. Assay used: immunoSEQ multiplex PCR; TCRdb lists only in-frame clones, some missing. The profile shows roughly 120,000 clones, 86% of them singletons. Source material: peripheral blood. The receptors here all came from a man between 70 and 80 years old who had recovered from COVID-19.

In its sample, this clone was seen once. The J gene is TRBJ2-5, the V gene TRBV3-1 (or the pseudogene TRBV3-2); TRBD1 aligns across 11 bases. The CDR3 covers 15 residues. The V gene's germline CDR1 is LGHDT and CDR2 YNNKEL (reference sequence). The V gene end was trimmed by 1 base and the J gene end by 6 bases; junction bases not matched to a gene: 4. This CDR3 is CASSQGTGGGKTQYF. In DNA form, the CDR3 reads TGTGCCAGCAGCCAAGGGACAGGGGGCGGAAAGACCCAGTACTTC.

This chain connects TRBV5-6 to TRBJ2-1; D perhaps matches TRBD2 (6 bases). Trimming removed 6 bases from V and 3 bases from J, with 19 bases in between. Germline CDR1 SGHDT, CDR2 YYEEEE. CDR3 length equals 16 residues. For the CDR3, the DNA is TGTGCCAGCACCCGTTTTGAAGGGAGGAGCTACAATGAGCAGTTCTTC. Its protein product is CASTRFEGRSYNEQFF.

The rearrangement uses TRBV5-6 and TRBJ1-6; TRBD1 might be the D (5 bases). From germline, CDR1 is SGHDT and CDR2 YYEEEE. The germline V and J ends were trimmed by 4 bases and 6 bases, with 14 bases remaining between them. There are 15 residues in the CDR3. The CDR3 DNA reads as TGTGCCAGCAGCCCCGACCCGACAGTTAATTCACCCCTCCACTTT. Encoded protein: CASSPDPTVNSPLHF.

This chain uses TRBV9 with TRBJ1-4; a possible D gene is TRBD1 (5 bases). The CDR3 has 15 residues. Trimming left V 4 bases short and J 5 bases short, with 15 bases between. CDR1 is SGDLS, CDR2 YYNGEE, per germline. CDR3 sequence reads: CASSTWTRPNEKLFF. The CDR3, as DNA: TGTGCCAGCAGCACCTGGACACGGCCGAATGAAAAACTGTTTTTT.

This chain connects TRBV6-1 to TRBJ1-5; the match to TRBD1 covers 8 bases. The V segment lost 1 base and the J segment 7 bases; nucleotides outside the gene matches: 9. The CDR3 has 16 residues. Germline V gene lookup returns CDR1 MNHNS and CDR2 SASEGT. This chain's CDR3 is CASSEENQGAMQPQHF. The CDR3 DNA sequence: TGTGCCAGCAGTGAAGAGAATCAGGGGGCGATGCAGCCCCAGCATTTT.

This chain connects TRBV28 to TRBJ1-1, with D unclear. The germline V gene encodes CDR1 MDHEN and CDR2 SYDVKM. The V end lost 5 bases, the J end lost 4 bases, and 14 bases lay between the germline ends. The CDR3 length is 14 residues. The CDR3 DNA reads as TGTGCCAGCAGTCCGGGTGGTGGGTTCACTGAAGCTTTCTTT. Translation: CASSPGGGFTEAFF.

The chain employs TRBV28 and TRBJ1-5, with D maybe TRBD1 (5 bases). CDR1 and CDR2 from the germline V gene are MDHEN and SYDVKM. CDR3 length equals 18 residues. V was clipped by 6 bases and J by 2 bases, with 23 bases between them. The CDR3 region is CASRDRTRRLLGNQPQHF. CDR3 sequence (DNA): TGTGCCAGCAGGGACCGGACAAGACGGCTTCTTGGCAATCAGCCCCAGCATTTT.

This chain connects TRBV5-1 to TRBJ2-7, with 9 positions matching TRBD2. J was trimmed by 6 bases and V by 4 bases; bases with no gene match: 8. CDR1 SGHRS and CDR2 YFSETQ come from the germline V gene. The CDR3 is 14 amino acids. DNA of the CDR3: TGCGCCAGCAGCCTAGTATCGACTAGCGGCGAGCAGTACTTC. It translates to CASSLVSTSGEQYF.

The count of this clone is one. This rearrangement joins TRBV6-5 to TRBJ2-2; 7 bases are shared with TRBD2. Germline assignment: CDR1 MNHEY and CDR2 SVGAGI. This CDR3 region has 16 residues. With V trimmed by 4 bases and J by 6 bases, 11 bases remained unmatched. CDR3 sequence reads: CASSFGLDQGAGELFF. CDR3 bases: TGTGCCAGCAGTTTCGGACTAGATCAGGGCGCCGGGGAGCTGTTTTTT.

This clone came up once. The chain is built from TRBV3-1 (or the pseudogene TRBV3-2) and TRBJ2-7, with 9 bases fitting TRBD1. CDR1 and CDR2 from the germline V gene are LGHDT and YNNKEL (reference sequence). The CDR3 has 14 residues. V gave up 4 bases and J gave up 3 bases; unmatched junction bases: 4. The CDR3 bases are TGTGCCAGCAGCCCGGGACAGGGTTACTACGAGCAGTACTTC. It translates to CASSPGQGYYEQYF.

The chain employs TRBV28 and TRBJ1-6, with 8 bases fitting TRBD1. Trimming took 5 bases from V and 3 from J; bases not matched to a gene: 12. The CDR3 is made up of 18 amino acids. The germline V gene encodes CDR1 MDHEN and CDR2 SYDVKM. The chain's CDR3 is CASSTRQGTIIYNSPLHF. Here the CDR3 DNA reads TGTGCCAGCAGTACTCGACAGGGGACCATTATCTATAATTCACCCCTCCACTTT. Together with reference TRBV28 and TRBJ1-6, the CDR3 gives the full variable domain: DVKVTQSSRYLVKRTGEKVFLECVQDMDHENMFWYRQDPGLGLRLIYFSYDVKMKEKGDIPEGYSVSREKKERFSLILESASTNQTSMYLCASSTRQGTIIYNSPLHFGNGTRLTVT.

CDR3 in amino acids: CAGRREGRTGELFF. The CDR3 DNA is TGTGCCGGCCGGCGGGAGGGCCGGACCGGGGAGCTGTTTTTT. The chain carries TRBV6-4 and TRBJ2-2, with 9 bases matching TRBD2. The V gene end was trimmed by 11 bases and the J gene end by 5 bases; junction bases not matched to a gene: 9. Germline values: CDR1 MRHNA, CDR2 SNTAGT. The CDR3 contains 14 residues.

The chain carries TRBV5-1 and TRBJ2-1, with 9 bases identical to TRBD1. V was clipped by 5 bases and J by 8 bases; unmatched bases: 2. This CDR3 comprises 12 residues. Germline assignment: CDR1 SGHRS and CDR2 YFSETQ. The CDR3 spells CASSRDRDEQFF. CDR3 DNA: TGCGCCAGCAGTAGGGACAGGGATGAGCAGTTCTTC.

In this sample, this clone turned up a few times. The gene calls are TRBV6-5 and TRBJ2-7; maybe TRBD2 (5 bases). V lost 8 bases and J 7 bases, leaving 18 bases between the germline ends. Germline V gives CDR1 MNHEY, CDR2 SVGAGI. The CDR3 sequence is 13 residues long. CDR3 amino acids: CASQNPPGGEQYF. The CDR3 DNA reads as TGTGCCAGCCAAAATCCTCCAGGCGGGGAGCAGTACTTC.

The chain recombines TRBV24-1 with TRBJ1-4; D is perhaps TRBD1 (5 bases). In germline, CDR1 is KGHDR, CDR2 SFDVKD. The V and J ends lost 3 bases and 6 bases respectively, with 16 bases between them. CDR3 length equals 16 residues. The CDR3 loop reads CATSDPKWGGDEKLFF. DNA of the CDR3: TGTGCCACCAGTGATCCAAAATGGGGAGGGGATGAAAAACTGTTTTTT.

The J gene is TRBJ1-2, the V gene TRBV27; 10 bases line up with TRBD1. The CDR3 covers 15 residues. The junction had 9 bases not matched to a gene; V was cut back by 4 bases and J by 7 bases. The germline V gene has CDR1 MNHEY and CDR2 SMNVEV (reference sequence). CDR3 protein: CASSWRTGGMFGYTF. CDR3 nucleotides: TGTGCCAGCAGTTGGAGGACAGGGGGGATGTTTGGCTACACCTTC.